What follows is one TCR beta chain and its context. Its antigen is currently unknown. V lost 5 bases to trimming and J lost 8 bases; unmatched junction nucleotides: 18. The CDR3 is 17 residues long. Germline CDR1 SGHAT, CDR2 FQDESV (reference sequence). The authors ran a second PCR of 7 to 11 cycles using a sample-barcoded 5' primer and a J-beta primer mix. TCRdb used MiXCR to reprocess the 5' RACE reads, holding one entry per CDR3 protein. The sample carries approximately 1,000,000 distinct CDR3 sequences, 35% to 40% recorded once. These data are taken from a study of blood T cells in healthy people across ages. Study outcomes and limitations: The long-lived group displayed more naive CD4+ cells, plus higher diversity, than the aged donors did. Older age went with lower TCR beta diversity per million T cells, in a roughly linear way.

The extraction recovered at least 5 micrograms of total RNA per sample. The source is a young man in good health. Sequencing was performed on blood. J is TRBJ2-3 and V is TRBV11-1; 8 bases fit TRBD2. The CDR3 DNA follows: TGTGCCAGCAGCCCGAAGGGACTAGACTTCAGAATGGGTACGCAGTATTTT. Amino acid sequence: CASSPKGLDFRMGTQYF.